Listed below are T cell receptor beta chains from one sample, sequenced in a study of siplizumab effects on memory and regulatory T cells. Assay: immunoSEQ multiplex PCR; the TCRdb copy retains only in-frame clones and omits some. Of tens of thousands of clones listed, roughly 95% are singletons. The sample was naive CD4+ T cells sorted from blood. Receptors originate from a human donor in good health. The CDR3 runs from the conserved cysteine through the conserved F or W. D genes are given only for firm matches. Only some rows state a clone size, as once, few, many or a class for expanded clones.

>-|TRBJ2-3|-|TRBV13
TGTGCCAGCAGCTTAACTAGCGACAGGCGGATTACAGATACGCAGTATTTT
CASSLTSDRRITDTQYF
>-|TRBJ2-3|-|TRBV7-2
TGTGCCAGCAGCTTAGAAGGGCGAGGGGCAGATACGCAGTATTTT
CASSLEGRGADTQYF
>TRBD1|TRBJ1-5|-|TRBV6-1
TGTGCCAGCAGTGAGTCCAGGGGGTCAAGCAATCAGCCCCAGCATTTT
CASSESRGSSNQPQHF
>TRBD1|TRBJ1-1|-|TRBV11-2
TGTGCCAGCAGCCGGCAACGGACAGGGAACACTGAAGCTTTCTTT
CASSRQRTGNTEAFF
>TRBD1|TRBJ2-3|-|TRBV5-1
TGCGCCAGCAGCATTGGTCCCCGGGACAGGATTGCAGATACGCAGTATTTT
CASSIGPRDRIADTQYF
>-|TRBJ1-2|-|TRBV19
TGTGCCAGTAGTATAGACAACAGTGGGGCCTATGGCTACACCTTC
CASSIDNSGAYGYTF
>-|TRBJ2-7|-|TRBV15
TGTGCCACCAGCAGAGATCGGTCCGATTACGAGCAGTACTTC
CATSRDRSDYEQYF
>TRBD1|TRBJ1-6|-|TRBV5-4
TGTGCCAGCAGCCGTGAACAGGGGAATTCACCCCTCCACTTT
CASSREQGNSPLHF
>-|TRBJ2-7|-|TRBV28
TGTGCCAGCAGTTCCGGAGGGGGGTTCTCCTACGAGCAGTACTTC
CASSSGGGFSYEQYF
>-|TRBJ1-4|-|TRBV6-5
TGTGCCAGCAGTTATAGGGGGAGGACAACTAATGAAAAACTGTTTTTT
CASSYRGRTTNEKLFF
>TRBD1|TRBJ1-1|-|TRBV10-3
TGTGCCGCCGGACAGGCCCGAGGGGTTGAAGCTTTCTTT
CAAGQARGVEAFF
>TRBD2|TRBJ2-5|-|TRBV7-2
TGTGCCAGCAGCTTAGAGGGGACTAGCGGGGTAGAGACCCAGTACTTC
CASSLEGTSGVETQYF
>TRBD1|TRBJ1-5|once|TRBV6-1
TGTGCCAGCAGTGAGAGGACAGGGGGAGGTCAGCCCCAGCATTTT
CASSERTGGGQPQHF
>-|TRBJ2-5|-|TRBV19
TGTGCCAGTAGTATAGATCGGGGGCCGCAAGAGACCCAGTACTTC
CASSIDRGPQETQYF
>TRBD2|TRBJ2-7|-|TRBV6-5
TGTGCCAGCAGTTCCGCCGGGGGGGCGTACGAGCAGTACTTC
CASSSAGGAYEQYF
>-|TRBJ2-3|-|TRBV30
TGTGCCTGTAAACAGGGCGTCACAGATACGCAGTATTTT
CACKQGVTDTQYF
>-|TRBJ2-7|-|TRBV5-1
TGCGCCAGCGGAATAAAAACTGGGCTCGAGCAGTACTTC
CASGIKTGLEQYF
>TRBD1|TRBJ2-1|-|TRBV4-2
TGTGCCAGCAGTTTCGGACAGGGGTGGGATGAGCAGTTCTTC
CASSFGQGWDEQFF
>TRBD1|TRBJ2-4|-|TRBV19
TGTGCCAGTAGTCGACAGGGGGCGATGAATTGGGCCAAAAACATTCAGTACTTC
CASSRQGAMNWAKNIQYF
>-|TRBJ2-3|-|TRBV11-1
TGTGCCAGCAGTTCCGGGCCGAGCACAGATACGCAGTATTTT
CASSSGPSTDTQYF
>-|TRBJ2-2|-|TRBV28
TGTGCCAGCAGTTCCCCAGGGGCCGGGGAGCTGTTTTTT
CASSSPGAGELFF
>-|TRBJ1-2|-|TRBV28
TGTGCCACCGACCCCAGCGTTGGATATGGCTACACCTTC
CATDPSVGYGYTF
>TRBD1|TRBJ1-6|once|TRBV18
TGTGCCAGCTCACCAACAACAGGGGGAATTAGTTCACCCCTCCACTTT
CASSPTTGGISSPLHF
>-|TRBJ1-1|-|TRBV6-1
TGTGCCAGCTGCAGGCTTCTGAACACTGAAGCTTTCTTT
CASCRLLNTEAFF
>-|TRBJ2-7|-|TRBV7-9
TGTGCCAGCAGCTCGGGTCGGCAGGGGAGGTACGAGCAGTACTTC
CASSSGRQGRYEQYF
>TRBD1|TRBJ2-1|-|TRBV18
TGTGCCAGCGCGAAGTGGGGACAGGGAGTAAGGTACTACAATGAGCAGTTCTTC
CASAKWGQGVRYYNEQFF
>-|TRBJ1-5|-|TRBV6-1
TGTGCCAGCAGTGAAGCAATCGTATATAGCAATCAGCCCCAGCATTTT
CASSEAIVYSNQPQHF
>-|TRBJ1-1|-|TRBV29-1
TGCAGCGTTGAAGGGGCCAAGAACACTGAAGCTTTCTTT
CSVEGAKNTEAFF
>-|TRBJ1-6|-|TRBV7-2
TGTGCCAGCAGCTTAGCGTCCGGGATCCACTTT
CASSLASGIHF
>-|TRBJ1-6|-|TRBV27
TGTGCCAGCAGCGGGCCTCCTGGGTCGGGTAATTCACCCCTCCACTTT
CASSGPPGSGNSPLHF
>TRBD1|TRBJ2-7|-|TRBV30
TGTGCCTGGAGTGTACGCGGGACAGGGGTATCCTACGAGCAGTACTTC
CAWSVRGTGVSYEQYF
>TRBD1|TRBJ1-6|-|TRBV5-6
TGTGCCAGCAGCTCTGACAGGGCTTATAATTCACCCCTCCACTTT
CASSSDRAYNSPLHF
>TRBD1|TRBJ1-1|-|TRBV6-5
TGTGCCAGCAGCCGGGACAGTCCTCAGAACACTGAAGCTTTCTTT
CASSRDSPQNTEAFF
>-|TRBJ2-3|-|TRBV19
TGTGCCAGTAGTATAGGAAGGATCGGCACAGATACGCAGTATTTT
CASSIGRIGTDTQYF
>-|TRBJ2-3|-|TRBV7-9
TGTGCCAGCAGCCCAGAGGGCTACAACACAGATACGCAGTATTTT
CASSPEGYNTDTQYF